This TCR beta chain was identified during a study of vaccination effects on CD4 cells after COVID-19. CDR1 and CDR2 from the germline V gene are SGHTA and FQGTGA. The V and J ends lost 0 bases and 5 bases respectively, with 7 bases between them. The CDR3 covers 13 residues. Profiling relied on immunoSEQ multiplex PCR, and the TCRdb table lists in-frame clones only, not all of them. This sample has tens of thousands of clones, with 65% to 85% found just once. Points on this clone: Its antigen is unknown.

The ViraFEST assay expanded antigen-specific CD4+ T cells with viral peptide pools before sequencing. Having been cultured for about 10 days, the cells underwent CD4+ T cell isolation. Vaccinated recipients, who were negative for nucleocapsid antibodies, had no history of SARS-CoV-2 infection. The rearrangement joins TRBV7-3 to TRBJ2-5, with TRBD1 as a possible D gene (6 bases). This clonotype originated in a human donor who received a COVID-19 vaccine. The sample consisted of CD4+ T cells from PBMCs cultured with HCoV-NL63 spike peptides, taken before COVID-19 vaccination. The CDR3, as DNA: TGTGCCAGCAGCTTAACCAGGGGCGAGACCCAGTACTTC. This codes for CASSLTRGETQYF.